This is a list of T cell receptor beta chains from one sample in a study of technical replicates of blood from a few donors. Measured with immunoSEQ multiplex PCR; TCRdb has only the in-frame clones, and not every one. This sample has approximately 70,000 clones, with about 92% found just once. The sequenced sample consisted of T cells isolated from PBMCs. Every receptor here comes from a human donor in good health. The CDR3 runs from the conserved cysteine through the conserved F or W. Each record gives: CDR3 DNA, CDR3 protein, J gene, CDR3 length, D gene, V gene. A D gene is named only where the DNA matches it firmly.

CDR3 DNA: TGTGCCAGCAGCAAGGGACAGGGCCGGGACACCATATATTTT; CDR3 protein: CASSKGQGRDTIYF; J gene: TRBJ1-3; CDR3 length: 14; D gene: TRBD1; V gene: TRBV7-3
CDR3 DNA: TGTGCCAGTAGTTCTTTGAGGACAGGGGTCTACAATGAGCAGTTCTTC; CDR3 protein: CASSSLRTGVYNEQFF; J gene: TRBJ2-1; CDR3 length: 16; D gene: TRBD1; V gene: TRBV19
CDR3 DNA: TGTGCCAGTAATGTCGGACAGATCAATCAGCCCCAGCATTTT; CDR3 protein: CASNVGQINQPQHF; J gene: TRBJ1-5; CDR3 length: 14; D gene: NA; V gene: TRBV19
CDR3 DNA: TGTGCCAGTAGTATTTGGACAGCTAACACTGAAGCTTTCTTT; CDR3 protein: CASSIWTANTEAFF; J gene: TRBJ1-1; CDR3 length: 14; D gene: NA; V gene: TRBV19
CDR3 DNA: TGTGCCAGCAATTTCGAACAGGGGGCTGGGTACACTGAAGCTTTCTTT; CDR3 protein: CASNFEQGAGYTEAFF; J gene: TRBJ1-1; CDR3 length: 16; D gene: TRBD1; V gene: TRBV27
CDR3 DNA: TGTGCCAGCAGCTTAGTTCAAATGAACACTGAAGCTTTCTTT; CDR3 protein: CASSLVQMNTEAFF; J gene: TRBJ1-1; CDR3 length: 14; D gene: NA; V gene: TRBV7-9
CDR3 DNA: TGTGCCAGTAGTCCGCGGGACAGGGGTCTTATGGCAGATACGCAGTATTTT; CDR3 protein: CASSPRDRGLMADTQYF; J gene: TRBJ2-3; CDR3 length: 17; D gene: TRBD1; V gene: TRBV19
CDR3 DNA: TGTGCCAGCAGTATACGGACAGAGGCGCAATACGAGCAGTACTTC; CDR3 protein: CASSIRTEAQYEQYF; J gene: TRBJ2-7; CDR3 length: 15; D gene: NA; V gene: TRBV27
CDR3 DNA: TGTGCCAGCACACTCTACAGGAACCACTACGAGCAGTACTTC; CDR3 protein: CASTLYRNHYEQYF; J gene: TRBJ2-7; CDR3 length: 14; D gene: NA; V gene: TRBV5-8
CDR3 DNA: TGTGCCAGCACCCTGATACGCGGGGCGGACGAGCAGTACTTC; CDR3 protein: CASTLIRGADEQYF; J gene: TRBJ2-7; CDR3 length: 14; D gene: NA; V gene: TRBV6-6
CDR3 DNA: TGTGCCAGTGACCCGGGGGACAGGGGTAATGGCTACACCTTC; CDR3 protein: CASDPGDRGNGYTF; J gene: TRBJ1-2; CDR3 length: 14; D gene: TRBD1; V gene: TRBV6-1
CDR3 DNA: TGTGCCAGCAGAACGGGACATATGTATGGCTACACCTTC; CDR3 protein: CASRTGHMYGYTF; J gene: TRBJ1-2; CDR3 length: 13; D gene: NA; V gene: TRBV6-6
CDR3 DNA: TGCGCCAGCAGGACAGGGGACGAGCAGTACTTC; CDR3 protein: CASRTGDEQYF; J gene: TRBJ2-7; CDR3 length: 11; D gene: TRBD1; V gene: TRBV5-1